This paragraph reports one TCR beta chain. Both CD4+ and CD8+ T cells were negatively isolated, and TEMRA cells underwent FACS enrichment. This specimen comes from a study of CD8 T cells in Susac syndrome. Random hexamers primed reverse transcription of roughly 0.5 to 1 ug RNA. Amplification of TCR beta CDR3 used immunoSEQ multiplex PCR across 54 Vbeta and 13 Jbeta. Each CDR3 protein is one row after TCRdb ran MiXCR on the immunoSEQ multiplex PCR reads. The sample lists about 300,000 distinct CDR3 sequences, 70% to 90% occurring once. The CDR3 has 12 residues. Germline loops: CDR1 SQVTM, CDR2 ANQGSEA. Sequencing used CD8+ T cells from PBMCs. The chain recombines TRBV29-1 with TRBJ2-5; 7 positions match TRBD2. This TCR was recovered from a human donor with multiple sclerosis. CDR3 amino acids: CRQWQGGGSQYF. In DNA form, the CDR3 reads TGCAGGCAATGGCAAGGCGGGGGATCCCAGTACTTC.